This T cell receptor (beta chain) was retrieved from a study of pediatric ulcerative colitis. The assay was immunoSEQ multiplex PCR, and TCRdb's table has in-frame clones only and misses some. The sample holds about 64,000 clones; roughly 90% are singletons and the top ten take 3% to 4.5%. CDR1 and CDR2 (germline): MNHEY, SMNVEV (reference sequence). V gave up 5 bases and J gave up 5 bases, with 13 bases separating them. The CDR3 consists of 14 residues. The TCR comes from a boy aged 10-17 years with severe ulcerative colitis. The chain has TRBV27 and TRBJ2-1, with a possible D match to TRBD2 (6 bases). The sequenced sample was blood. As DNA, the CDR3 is TGTGCCAGCAGTCCGGGACTTTCCCACAATGAGCAGTTCTTC. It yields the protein CASSPGLSHNEQFF.